This TCR beta chain was sequenced for a study of T cell responses to AZD1222 COVID-19 vaccine. The germline CDR1 and CDR2 sequences are MNHEY and SVGAGI. The CDR3 extends over 14 amino acids. The V and J ends lost 2 bases and 6 bases respectively, with 12 bases between them. Findings and caveats of the study: In the spike-specific TCR repertoire, nearly half reportedly target unmutated variant regions. Repertoires were sampled only after the peak T cell response. Vaccine-associated CD4 TCRs ranged over spike, dominating at 160-218 and 743-854.

In the case of this clone: Antigen unknown.

This table comes from immunoSEQ multiplex PCR, and its TCRdb copy is limited to in-frame clones, with some not included. The data hold some 130,000 clones, with over 90% observed a single time. The sample was peripheral blood, taken on day 0 of AZD1222 vaccination. The clonotype comes from an adult in good health. The genes are TRBV6-5 and TRBJ2-3, with D unresolved. The CDR3 nucleotides read TGTGCCAGCAGTTACAGGGCCGCAGAGGATACGCAGTATTTT. It encodes CASSYRAAEDTQYF.